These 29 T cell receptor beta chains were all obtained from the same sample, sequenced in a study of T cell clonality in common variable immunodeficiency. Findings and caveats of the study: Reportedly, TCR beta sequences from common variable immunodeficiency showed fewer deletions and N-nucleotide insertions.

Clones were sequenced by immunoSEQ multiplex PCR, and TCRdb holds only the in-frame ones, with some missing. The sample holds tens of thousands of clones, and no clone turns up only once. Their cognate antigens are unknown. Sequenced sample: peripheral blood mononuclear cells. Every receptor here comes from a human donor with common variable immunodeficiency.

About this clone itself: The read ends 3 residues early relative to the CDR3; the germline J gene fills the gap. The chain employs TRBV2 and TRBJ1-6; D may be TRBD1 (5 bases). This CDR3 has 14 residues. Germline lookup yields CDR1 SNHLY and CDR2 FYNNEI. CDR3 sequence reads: CASMLGGPGNSLHF. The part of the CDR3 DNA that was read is TGTGCCAGCATGCTGGGGGGTCCAGGCAATTCC.

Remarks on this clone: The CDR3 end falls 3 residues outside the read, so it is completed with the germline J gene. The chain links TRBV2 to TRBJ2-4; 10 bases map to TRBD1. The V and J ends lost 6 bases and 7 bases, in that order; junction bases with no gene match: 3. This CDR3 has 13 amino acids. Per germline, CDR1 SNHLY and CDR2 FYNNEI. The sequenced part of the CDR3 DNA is TGTGCCAGCAGCCGGGACAGGGGTAACATT. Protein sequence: CASSRDRGNI. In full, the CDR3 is CASSRDRGNIQYF. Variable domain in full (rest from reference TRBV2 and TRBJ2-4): EPEVTQTPSHQVTQMGQEVILRCVPISNHLYFYWYRQILGQKVEFLVSFYNNEISEKSEIFDDQFSVERPDGSNFTLKIRSTKLEDSAMYFCASSRDRGNIQYFGAGTRLSVL.

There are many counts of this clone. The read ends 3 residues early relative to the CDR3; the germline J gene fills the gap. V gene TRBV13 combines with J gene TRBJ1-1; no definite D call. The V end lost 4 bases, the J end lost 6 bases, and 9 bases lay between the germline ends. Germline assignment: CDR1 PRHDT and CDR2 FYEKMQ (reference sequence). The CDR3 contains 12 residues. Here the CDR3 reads CASSSQSPEAFF. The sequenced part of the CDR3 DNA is TGTGCCAGCAGCTCCCAGAGTCCTGAA.

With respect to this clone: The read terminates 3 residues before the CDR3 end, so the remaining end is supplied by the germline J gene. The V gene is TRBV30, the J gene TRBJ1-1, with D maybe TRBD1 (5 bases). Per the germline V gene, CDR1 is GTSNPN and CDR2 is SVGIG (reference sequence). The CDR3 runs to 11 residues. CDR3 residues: CAWSPGGEAFF. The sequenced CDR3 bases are TGTGCCTGGAGTCCCGGGGGGGAA.

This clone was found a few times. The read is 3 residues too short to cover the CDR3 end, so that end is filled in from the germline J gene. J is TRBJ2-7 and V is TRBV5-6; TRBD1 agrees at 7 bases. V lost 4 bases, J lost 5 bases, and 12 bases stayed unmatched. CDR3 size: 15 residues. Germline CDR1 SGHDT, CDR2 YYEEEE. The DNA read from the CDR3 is TGTGCCAGCAGCATCTTCCGGGACAGAGGCCACGAG. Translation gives CASSIFRDRGHE. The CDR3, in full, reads CASSIFRDRGHEQYF.

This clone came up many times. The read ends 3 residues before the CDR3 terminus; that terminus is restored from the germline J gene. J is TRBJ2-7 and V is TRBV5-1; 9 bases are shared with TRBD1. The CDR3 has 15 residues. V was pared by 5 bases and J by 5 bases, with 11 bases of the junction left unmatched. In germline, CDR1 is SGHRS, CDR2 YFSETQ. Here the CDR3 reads CASSREPGQGHEQYF. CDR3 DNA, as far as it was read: TGCGCCAGCAGTCGCGAACCGGGACAGGGCCACGAG.

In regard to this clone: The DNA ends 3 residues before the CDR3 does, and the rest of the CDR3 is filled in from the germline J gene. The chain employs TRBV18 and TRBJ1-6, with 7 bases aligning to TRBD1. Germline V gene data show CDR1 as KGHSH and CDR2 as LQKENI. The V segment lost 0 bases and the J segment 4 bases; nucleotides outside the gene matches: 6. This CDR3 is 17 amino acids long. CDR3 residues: CASSPPKTGPYNSPLHF. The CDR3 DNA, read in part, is TGTGCCAGCTCACCACCGAAGACAGGGCCTTATAATTCACCC.

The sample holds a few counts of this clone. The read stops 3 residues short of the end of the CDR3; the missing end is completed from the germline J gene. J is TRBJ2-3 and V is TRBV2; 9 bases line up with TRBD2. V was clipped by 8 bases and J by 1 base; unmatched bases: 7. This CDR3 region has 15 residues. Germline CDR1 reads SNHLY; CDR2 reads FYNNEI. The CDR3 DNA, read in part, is TGTGCCAGCCGACCTAGCGGGGCCGGCACAGATACG. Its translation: CASRPSGAGTDT. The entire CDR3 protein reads CASRPSGAGTDTQYF.

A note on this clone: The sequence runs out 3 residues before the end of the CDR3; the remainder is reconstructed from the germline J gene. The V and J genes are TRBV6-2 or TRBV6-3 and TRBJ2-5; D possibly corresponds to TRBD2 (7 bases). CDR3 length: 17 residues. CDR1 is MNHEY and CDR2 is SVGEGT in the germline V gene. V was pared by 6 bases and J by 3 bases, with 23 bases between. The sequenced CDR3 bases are TGTGCCAGCAGCGGCTTGGGGGGGGGCCTTGGTAAAGAGACC. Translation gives CASSGLGGGLGKET. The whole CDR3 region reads CASSGLGGGLGKETQYF.

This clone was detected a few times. The CDR3 region is CASSFRGAETQYF. Incomplete CDR3 DNA: TGTGCCAGCAGCTTCAGGGGCGCGGAGACC. The chain joins TRBV5-6 to TRBJ2-5, with D tentatively TRBD1 (6 bases). Read coverage stops 3 residues before the CDR3 terminus; the germline J gene supplies the remainder. CDR3 length: 13 amino acids. Looked up from germline, CDR1 is SGHDT and CDR2 is YYEEEE. V shed 2 bases and J shed 5 bases, with 10 bases lying between them.

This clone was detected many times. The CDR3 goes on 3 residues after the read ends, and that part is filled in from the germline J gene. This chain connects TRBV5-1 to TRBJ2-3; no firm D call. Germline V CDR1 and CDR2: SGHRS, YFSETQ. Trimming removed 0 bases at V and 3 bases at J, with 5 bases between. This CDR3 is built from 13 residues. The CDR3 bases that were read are TGCGCCAGCAGCTTGGTTGTAACAGATACG. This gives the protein CASSLVVTDT. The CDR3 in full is CASSLVVTDTQYF.

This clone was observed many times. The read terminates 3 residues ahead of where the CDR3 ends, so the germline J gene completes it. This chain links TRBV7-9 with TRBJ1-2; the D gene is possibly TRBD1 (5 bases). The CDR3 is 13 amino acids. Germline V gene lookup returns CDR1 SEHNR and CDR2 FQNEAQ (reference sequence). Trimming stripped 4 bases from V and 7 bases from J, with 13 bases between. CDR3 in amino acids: CASSSDGGGGYTF. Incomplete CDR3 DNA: TGTGCCAGCAGCTCTGACGGGGGAGGTGGC.

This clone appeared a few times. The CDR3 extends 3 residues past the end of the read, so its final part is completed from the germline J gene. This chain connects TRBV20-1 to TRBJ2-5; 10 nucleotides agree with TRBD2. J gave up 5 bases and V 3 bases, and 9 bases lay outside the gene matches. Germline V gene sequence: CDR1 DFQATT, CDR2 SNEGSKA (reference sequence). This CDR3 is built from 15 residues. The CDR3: CSARGPLAGVETQYF. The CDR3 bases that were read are TGCAGTGCTAGGGGGCCCCTAGCGGGGGTTGAGACC.

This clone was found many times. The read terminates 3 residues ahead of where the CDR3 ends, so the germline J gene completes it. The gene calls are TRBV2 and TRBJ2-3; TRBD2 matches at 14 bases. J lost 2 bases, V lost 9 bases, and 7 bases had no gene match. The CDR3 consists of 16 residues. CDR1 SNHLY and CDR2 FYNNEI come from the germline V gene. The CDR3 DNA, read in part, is TGTGCCAGGGGACTAGCGGGAGTAGGAGACACAGATACG. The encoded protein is CARGLAGVGDTDT. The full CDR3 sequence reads CARGLAGVGDTDTQYF.

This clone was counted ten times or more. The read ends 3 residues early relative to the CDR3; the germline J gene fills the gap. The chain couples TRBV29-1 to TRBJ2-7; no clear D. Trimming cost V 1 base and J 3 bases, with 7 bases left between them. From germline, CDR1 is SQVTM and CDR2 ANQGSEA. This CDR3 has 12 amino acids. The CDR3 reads CSVEVNSYEQYF. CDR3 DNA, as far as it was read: TGCAGCGTTGAAGTCAACAGCTACGAG.

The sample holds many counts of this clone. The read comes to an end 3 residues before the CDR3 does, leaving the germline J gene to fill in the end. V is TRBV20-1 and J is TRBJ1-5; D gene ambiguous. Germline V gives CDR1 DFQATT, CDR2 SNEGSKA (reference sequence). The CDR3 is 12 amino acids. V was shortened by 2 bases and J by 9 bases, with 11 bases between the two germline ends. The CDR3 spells CSARSMTGPQHF. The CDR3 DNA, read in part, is TGCAGTGCTAGATCGATGACTGGGCCC.

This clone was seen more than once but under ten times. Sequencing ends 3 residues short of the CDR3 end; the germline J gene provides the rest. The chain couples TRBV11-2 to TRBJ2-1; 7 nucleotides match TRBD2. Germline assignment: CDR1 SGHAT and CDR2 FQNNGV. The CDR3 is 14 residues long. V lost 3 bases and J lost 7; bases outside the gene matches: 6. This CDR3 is CASSFQRDYNEQFF. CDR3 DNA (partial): TGTGCCAGCAGCTTCCAGCGGGATTATAATGAG.

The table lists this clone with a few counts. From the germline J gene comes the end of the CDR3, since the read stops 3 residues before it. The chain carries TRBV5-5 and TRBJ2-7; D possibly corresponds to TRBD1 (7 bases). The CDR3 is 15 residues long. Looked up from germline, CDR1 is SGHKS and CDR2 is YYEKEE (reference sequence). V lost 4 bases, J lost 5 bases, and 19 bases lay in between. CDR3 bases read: TGTGCCAGCAGCGGCCCCAGGGGGGTCCGGGACGAG. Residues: CASSGPRGVRDE. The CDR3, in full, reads CASSGPRGVRDEQYF.

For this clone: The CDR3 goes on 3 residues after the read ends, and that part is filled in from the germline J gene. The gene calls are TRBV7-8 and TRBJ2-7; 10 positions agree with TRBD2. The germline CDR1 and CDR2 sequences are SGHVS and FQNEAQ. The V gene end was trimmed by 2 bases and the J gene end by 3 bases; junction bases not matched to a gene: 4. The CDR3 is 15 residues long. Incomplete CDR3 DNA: TGTGCCAGCAGCTTACGACTAGCGGGCGACTACGAG. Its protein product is CASSLRLAGDYE. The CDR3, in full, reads CASSLRLAGDYEQYF.

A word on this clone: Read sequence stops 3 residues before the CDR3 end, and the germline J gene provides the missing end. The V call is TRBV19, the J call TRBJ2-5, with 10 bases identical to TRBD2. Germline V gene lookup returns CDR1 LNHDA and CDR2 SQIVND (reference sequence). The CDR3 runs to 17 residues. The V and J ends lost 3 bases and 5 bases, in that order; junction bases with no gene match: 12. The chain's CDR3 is CASSIPGASGSGETQYF. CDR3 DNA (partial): TGTGCCAGTAGTATCCCTGGGGCTAGCGGGAGCGGTGAGACC.

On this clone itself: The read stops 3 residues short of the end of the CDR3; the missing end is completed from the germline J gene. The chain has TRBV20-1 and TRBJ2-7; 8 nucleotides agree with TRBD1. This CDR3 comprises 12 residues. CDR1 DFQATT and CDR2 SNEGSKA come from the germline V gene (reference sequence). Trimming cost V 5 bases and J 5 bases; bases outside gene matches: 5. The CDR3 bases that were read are TGCAGTGCTGACCCGACAGGGGACGAG. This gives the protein CSADPTGDE. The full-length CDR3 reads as CSADPTGDEQYF.

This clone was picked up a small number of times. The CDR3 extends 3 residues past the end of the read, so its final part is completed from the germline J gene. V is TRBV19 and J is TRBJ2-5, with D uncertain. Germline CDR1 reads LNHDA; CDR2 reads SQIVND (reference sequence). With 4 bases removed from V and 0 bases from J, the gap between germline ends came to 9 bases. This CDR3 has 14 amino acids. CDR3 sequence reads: CASSNLSYQETQYF. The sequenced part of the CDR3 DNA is TGTGCCAGTAGTAATTTGTCTTACCAAGAGACC.

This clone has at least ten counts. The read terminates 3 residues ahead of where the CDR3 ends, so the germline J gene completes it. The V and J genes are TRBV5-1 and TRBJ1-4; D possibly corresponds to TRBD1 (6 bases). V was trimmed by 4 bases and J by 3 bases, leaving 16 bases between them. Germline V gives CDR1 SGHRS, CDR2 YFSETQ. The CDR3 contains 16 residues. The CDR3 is CASSPGQRGPNEKLFF. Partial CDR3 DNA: TGCGCCAGCAGCCCCGGACAGAGAGGTCCTAATGAAAAA.

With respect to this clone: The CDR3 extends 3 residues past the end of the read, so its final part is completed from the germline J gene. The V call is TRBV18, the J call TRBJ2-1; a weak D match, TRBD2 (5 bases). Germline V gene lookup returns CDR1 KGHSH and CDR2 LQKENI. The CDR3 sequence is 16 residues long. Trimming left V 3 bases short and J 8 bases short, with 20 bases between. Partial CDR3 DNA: TGTGCCAGCTCACCGACCGGTAGCGCACCCAGGCATGAG. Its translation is CASSPTGSAPRHE. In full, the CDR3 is CASSPTGSAPRHEQFF.

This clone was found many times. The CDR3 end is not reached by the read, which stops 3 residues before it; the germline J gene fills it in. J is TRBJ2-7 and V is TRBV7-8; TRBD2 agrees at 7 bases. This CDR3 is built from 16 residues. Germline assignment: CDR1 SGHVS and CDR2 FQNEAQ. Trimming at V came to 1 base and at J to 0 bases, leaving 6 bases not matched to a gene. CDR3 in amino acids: CASSLVGAGSSYEQYF. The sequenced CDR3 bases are TGTGCCAGCAGCTTAGTGGGAGCGGGGAGCTCCTACGAG. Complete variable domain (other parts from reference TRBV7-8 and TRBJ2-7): GAGVSQSPRYKVAKRGQDVALRCDPISGHVSLFWYQQALGQGPEFLTYFQNEAQLDKSGLPSDRFFAERPEGSVSTLKIQRTQQEDSAVYLCASSLVGAGSSYEQYFGPGTRLTVT.

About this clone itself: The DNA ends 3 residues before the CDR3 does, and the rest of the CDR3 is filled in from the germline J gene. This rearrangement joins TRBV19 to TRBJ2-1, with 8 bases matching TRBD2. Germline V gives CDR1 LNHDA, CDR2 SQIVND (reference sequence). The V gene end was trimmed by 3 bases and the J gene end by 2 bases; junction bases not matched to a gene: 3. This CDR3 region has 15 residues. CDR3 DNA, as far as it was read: TGTGCCAGTAGTATCCCGACTAGCGCCTACAATGAG. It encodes CASSIPTSAYNE. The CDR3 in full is CASSIPTSAYNEQFF. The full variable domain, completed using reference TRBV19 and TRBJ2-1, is DGGITQSPKYLFRKEGQNVTLSCEQNLNHDAMYWYRQDPGQGLRLIYYSQIVNDFQKGDIAEGYSVSREKKESFPLTVTSAQKNPTAFYLCASSIPTSAYNEQFFGPGTRLTVL.

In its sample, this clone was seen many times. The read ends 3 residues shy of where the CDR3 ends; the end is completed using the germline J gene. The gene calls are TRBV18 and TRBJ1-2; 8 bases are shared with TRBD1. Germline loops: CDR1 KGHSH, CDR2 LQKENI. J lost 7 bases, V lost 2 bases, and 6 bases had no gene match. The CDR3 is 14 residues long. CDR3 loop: CASSPLGQDSGYTF. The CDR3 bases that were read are TGTGCCAGCTCACCATTGGGACAGGACTCTGGC.

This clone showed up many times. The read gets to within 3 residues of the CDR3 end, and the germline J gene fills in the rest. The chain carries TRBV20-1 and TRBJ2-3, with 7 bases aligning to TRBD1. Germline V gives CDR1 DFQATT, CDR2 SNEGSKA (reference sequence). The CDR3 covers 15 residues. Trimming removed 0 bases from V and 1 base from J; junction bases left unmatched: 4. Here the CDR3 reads CSARDRDRGTDTQYF. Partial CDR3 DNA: TGCAGTGCTAGAGATCGCGACAGGGGCACAGATACG.

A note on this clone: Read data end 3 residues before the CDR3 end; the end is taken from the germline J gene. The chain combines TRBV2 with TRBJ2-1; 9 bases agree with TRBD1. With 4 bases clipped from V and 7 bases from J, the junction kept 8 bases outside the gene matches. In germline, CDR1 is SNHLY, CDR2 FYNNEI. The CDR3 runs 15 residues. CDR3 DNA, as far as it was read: TGTGCCAGCAGTGCATTGGGACAGGGAGAGAATGAG. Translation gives CASSALGQGENE. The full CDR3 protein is CASSALGQGENEQFF. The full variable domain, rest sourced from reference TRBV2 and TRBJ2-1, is EPEVTQTPSHQVTQMGQEVILRCVPISNHLYFYWYRQILGQKVEFLVSFYNNEISEKSEIFDDQFSVERPDGSNFTLKIRSTKLEDSAMYFCASSALGQGENEQFFGPGTRLTVL.